A selection of T cell receptor beta chains follows, all from one sample in a study of response to subunit inactivated influenza vaccine. TCRdb processed the RT-PCR reads anew with MiXCR; each CDR3 protein has one entry. The table has 860,000 or so distinct CDR3 sequences, over 20% seen once. The input for sequencing was PBMCs from blood, taken more than 4 days after vaccination. The source is a man between 50 and 59 years old who received an inactivated influenza vaccine. Both conserved end residues are part of each CDR3. D genes are given only for firm matches. Expanded clones are given a class, and other clones once, few, many or no size at all.

size,V,D,J,DNA,CDR3
few,TRBV28,.,TRBJ2-7,TGTGCCAGCAGTTTGCTTGGCAGGGACTCGGCTGAGCAGTACTTC,CASSLLGRDSAEQYF
.,TRBV20-1,.,TRBJ1-1,TGCAGTGAGATACCCCGGGGGGGGACTGAAGCTTTCTTT,CSEIPRGGTEAFF
few,TRBV12-3/TRBV12-4,.,TRBJ1-1,TGTGCCAGCAGTCAAAGAAGGGGGGCTGAAGCTTTCTTT,CASSQRRGAEAFF
many,TRBV12-3/TRBV12-4,.,TRBJ2-3,TGCGCCAGCAGCATTAGCGGAAGCACAGATACGCAGTATTTT,CASSISGSTDTQYF
few,TRBV7-9,TRBD2,TRBJ2-1,TGTGCCAGCAGCCCCTGGGCGGGAGGTTCCTACAATGAGCAGTTCTTC,CASSPWAGGSYNEQFF
.,TRBV4-3,.,TRBJ2-1,TGCGCCAGCAGCCAAGGGCTCGGAGGCTTTGGAGAGCAGTTCTTC,CASSQGLGGFGEQFF
.,TRBV7-8,TRBD2,TRBJ2-3,TGTGCCAGCAGCTTGTCTAGCGGGGGGTCCTCACGCACAGATACGCAGTATTTT,CASSLSSGGSSRTDTQYF
.,TRBV7-2,.,TRBJ2-3,TGTGCCAGCCTAACCAAAGGGGGGTTCCCAGATACGCAGTATTTT,CASLTKGGFPDTQYF
.,TRBV6-1,TRBD1,TRBJ1-4,TGTGCCAGCGATTCTGGGAGACAGGGGGCCGGTATGAAAAGGCTGTTTTTT,CASDSGRQGAGMKRLFF
.,TRBV28,.,TRBJ2-5,TGTGCCAGCAATGAACAGGGACCGGGGTTGGCGACCCAGTACTTC,CASNEQGPGLATQYF
few,TRBV10-2,.,TRBJ2-2,TGCGCCAGCAGAGGACACATGAACACCGGGGAGCTGTTTTTT,CASRGHMNTGELFF
few,TRBV12-3/TRBV12-4,.,TRBJ2-7,TGTGCCAGCACCCAAGCCCAGCGCCGTTTCCACGAGCAGTACTTC,CASTQAQRRFHEQYF
.,TRBV7-6,TRBD1,TRBJ2-7,TGTGCCAGCAGCTTAGCTTCGACAGGGGGACGAGGCGAGCAGTACTTC,CASSLASTGGRGEQYF
few,TRBV10-3,.,TRBJ1-5,TGTGCCATCAGTGACGACAGGATGAATCAGCCCCAGCATTTT,CAISDDRMNQPQHF
.,TRBV6-1,.,TRBJ2-6,TGTGCCAGCATCCCAGGGAGCTCTGGGGCCAACGTCCTGACTTTC,CASIPGSSGANVLTF
.,TRBV20-1,TRBD1,TRBJ2-7,TGCGGTGCTAGGTGGGGACAGGGGTCCTACGAGCAGTACTTC,CGARWGQGSYEQYF
.,TRBV6-1,.,TRBJ1-1,TGTGCCAGCAGTGAAACTGGGGCGGACACTGAAGCTTTCTTT,CASSETGADTEAFF
few,TRBV10-3,TRBD1,TRBJ1-1,TGTGCCATCAGTGCTGACAGGGGAAGGATGAACACTGAAGCTTTCTTT,CAISADRGRMNTEAFF
few,TRBV5-1,.,TRBJ2-5,TGCGCCAGCAGCTTGGTTACCAGGGAGGAGACCCAGTACTTC,CASSLVTREETQYF
few,TRBV15,.,TRBJ1-5,TGTGCCACCAGCAGAGATCTCACAGCCTTCAATCAGCCCCAGCATTTT,CATSRDLTAFNQPQHF
.,TRBV5-1,TRBD2,TRBJ2-2,TGCGCCAGCAGCTTCCGGGAGGTCACCGGGGAGCTGTTTTTT,CASSFREVTGELFF
many,TRBV7-2,TRBD2,TRBJ2-7,TGTGCCAGCAGCTTAACTAGCGGGGCGTACGAGCAGTACTTC,CASSLTSGAYEQYF
few,TRBV7-2,.,TRBJ2-7,TGTGCCAGCAGCTTATCCGGGGGCCATTCCTACGAGCAGTACTTC,CASSLSGGHSYEQYF
.,TRBV5-1,TRBD2,TRBJ2-3,TGCGCCAGCAGCTTGGCCCGGCGGGAGGACACAGATACGCAGTATTTT,CASSLARREDTDTQYF
.,TRBV11-1,TRBD2,TRBJ2-3,TGTGCCAGCAGCCCGAGTTTTGGACTAGCGGGAGAGGGCCTCACAGATACGCAGTATTTT,CASSPSFGLAGEGLTDTQYF
few,TRBV20-1,.,TRBJ2-7,TGCAGTGCTATGCTACAGGACTACGAGCAGTACTTC,CSAMLQDYEQYF
.,TRBV20-1,.,TRBJ1-1,TGCAGTGCTCCTAGGAAACCCAAGATGAACACTGAAGCTTTCTTT,CSAPRKPKMNTEAFF
.,TRBV7-9,TRBD2,TRBJ2-1,TGTGCCAGCAGCTTCTCCGGGACTAGACGACGCAATGAGCAGTTCTTC,CASSFSGTRRRNEQFF
.,TRBV25-1,.,TRBJ2-7,TGTGCCAGCATTGGACTAAACCCGTACGAGCAGTACTTC,CASIGLNPYEQYF
few,TRBV19,TRBD2,TRBJ2-1,TGTGCCAGTAGTATAGCTCAAGGACGGGGGGATTACAATGAGCAGTTCTTC,CASSIAQGRGDYNEQFF
once,TRBV7-2,TRBD2,TRBJ2-3,TGTGCCAGCAGCTTAGCCCCGGGTGGGAGCGGGGGCACTAGCACAGATACGCAGTATTTT,CASSLAPGGSGGTSTDTQYF
few,TRBV9,.,TRBJ2-7,TGTGCCAGCAGCGTAGATCTGGGCTTCTCCTACGAGCAGTACTTC,CASSVDLGFSYEQYF
.,TRBV5-1,.,TRBJ2-7,TGCGCCAGCAGCTTGGCCGCCGGGTCGGGGTACCCCTCCTACGAGCAGTACTTC,CASSLAAGSGYPSYEQYF
few,TRBV15,.,TRBJ2-2,TGTGCCACCAGCATAGGGGGAGTAAGGGAGCTGTTTTTT,CATSIGGVRELFF
many,TRBV5-1,TRBD2,TRBJ2-3,TGCGCCAGCAGCTCCGGGACTAGCGGGGGGGCAGATACGCAGTATTTT,CASSSGTSGGADTQYF
.,TRBV12-3/TRBV12-4,TRBD2,TRBJ2-3,TGTGCCAGCAGGGGACTAAGCACAGATACGCAGTATTTT,CASRGLSTDTQYF
few,TRBV7-9,.,TRBJ2-3,TGTGCCGTTTCCACAGATACGCAGTATTTT,CAVSTDTQYF